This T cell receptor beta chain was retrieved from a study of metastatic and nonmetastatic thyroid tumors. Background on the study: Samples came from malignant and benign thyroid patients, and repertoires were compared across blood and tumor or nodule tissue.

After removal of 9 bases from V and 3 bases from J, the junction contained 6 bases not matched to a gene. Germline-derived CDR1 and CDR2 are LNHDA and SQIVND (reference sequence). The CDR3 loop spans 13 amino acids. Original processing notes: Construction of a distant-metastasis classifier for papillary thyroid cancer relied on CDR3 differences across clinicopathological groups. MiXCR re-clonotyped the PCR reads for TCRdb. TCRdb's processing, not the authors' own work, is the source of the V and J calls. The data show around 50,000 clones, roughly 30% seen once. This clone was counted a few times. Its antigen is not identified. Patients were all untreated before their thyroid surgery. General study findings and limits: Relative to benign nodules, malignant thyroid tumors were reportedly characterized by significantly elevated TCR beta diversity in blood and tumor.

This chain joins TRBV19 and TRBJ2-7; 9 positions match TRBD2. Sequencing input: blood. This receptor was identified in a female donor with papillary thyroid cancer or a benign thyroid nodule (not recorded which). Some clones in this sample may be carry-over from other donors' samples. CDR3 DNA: TGTGCCAGGTATAGCGGGAGTGGCTACGAGCAGTACTTC. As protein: CARYSGSGYEQYF.